One sample yielded the 4 T cell receptor beta chains listed below, sequenced in a study of T cells in Graves' hyperthyroidism and ophthalmopathy. TCR beta CDR3 sequences were amplified from RNA transcripts. HTBI primers drove first-round RT-PCR of the TCR CDR3. TCRdb processed the multiplex PCR reads anew with MiXCR; each CDR3 protein has one entry. The data contain around 600,000 distinct CDR3 sequences, about a sixth of them singletons. Sequencing was done on a sample of blood. The receptors originated from a woman aged 25 to 39 with Graves' hyperthyroidism.

This clonotype showed up just a few times. The chain has TRBV2 and TRBJ2-6, with D unresolved. This CDR3 contains 13 residues. The V gene's germline CDR1 is SNHLY and CDR2 FYNNEI. The germline V and J ends were trimmed by 11 bases and 0 bases, with 8 bases remaining between them. The CDR3 nucleotides are TGTGCCGTGCGTAGCTCTGGGGCCAACGTCCTGACTTTC. Protein product: CAVRSSGANVLTF.

The gene calls are TRBV19 and TRBJ1-1, with D uncertain. CDR3 size: 12 residues. V lost 2 bases and J lost 10, with 11 bases in between. Germline V gives CDR1 LNHDA, CDR2 SQIVND (reference sequence). The CDR3 sequence is CASSILGRGAFF. DNA of the CDR3: TGTGCCAGTAGTATATTGGGTCGGGGAGCTTTCTTT.

This clonotype was seen a handful of times. The J gene is TRBJ2-5, the V gene TRBV24-1, with TRBD1 matching 7 bases. With 5 bases clipped from V and 1 base from J, the junction kept 3 bases outside the gene matches. Germline-derived CDR1 and CDR2 are KGHDR and SFDVKD. This CDR3 has 14 residues. The chain's CDR3 is CATSARQGQETQYF. CDR3 nucleotides: TGTGCCACCAGTGCTAGACAGGGCCAAGAGACCCAGTACTTC.

This clonotype was counted at least ten times. The chain recombines TRBV11-3 with TRBJ1-1; no clear D gene. The germline gives CDR1 SGHNT, CDR2 YENEEA. V was shortened by 5 bases and J by 1 base, with 11 bases between the two germline ends. CDR3 length: 14 residues. The chain's CDR3 is CASSRGFPNTEAFF. The CDR3 DNA is TGTGCCAGCAGCCGAGGGTTCCCGAACACTGAAGCTTTCTTT.